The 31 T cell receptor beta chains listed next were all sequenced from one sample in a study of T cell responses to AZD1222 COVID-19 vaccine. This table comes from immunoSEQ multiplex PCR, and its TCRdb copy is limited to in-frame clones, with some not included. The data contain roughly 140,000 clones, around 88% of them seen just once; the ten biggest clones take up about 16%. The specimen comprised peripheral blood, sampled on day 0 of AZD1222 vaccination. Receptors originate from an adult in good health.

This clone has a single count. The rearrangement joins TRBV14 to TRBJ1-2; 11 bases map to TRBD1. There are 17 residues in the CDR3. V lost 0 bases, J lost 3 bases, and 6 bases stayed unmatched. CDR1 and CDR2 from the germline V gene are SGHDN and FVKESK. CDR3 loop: CASSQDIRTGGDYGYTF. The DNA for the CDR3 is TGTGCCAGCAGCCAAGATATCAGGACAGGGGGCGACTATGGCTACACCTTC.

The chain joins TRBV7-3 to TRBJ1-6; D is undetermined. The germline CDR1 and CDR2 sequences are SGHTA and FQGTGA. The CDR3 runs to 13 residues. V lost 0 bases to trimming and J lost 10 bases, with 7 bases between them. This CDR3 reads CASSLTGGSPLHF. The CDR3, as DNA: TGTGCCAGCAGCTTAACGGGCGGATCACCCCTCCACTTT.

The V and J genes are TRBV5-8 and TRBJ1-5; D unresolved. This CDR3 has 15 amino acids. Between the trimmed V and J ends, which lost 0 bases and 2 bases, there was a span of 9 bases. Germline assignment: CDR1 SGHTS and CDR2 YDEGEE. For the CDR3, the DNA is TGTGCCAGCAGCTTGGTGGGTCTCCGCAATCAGCCCCAGCATTTT. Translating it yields CASSLVGLRNQPQHF.

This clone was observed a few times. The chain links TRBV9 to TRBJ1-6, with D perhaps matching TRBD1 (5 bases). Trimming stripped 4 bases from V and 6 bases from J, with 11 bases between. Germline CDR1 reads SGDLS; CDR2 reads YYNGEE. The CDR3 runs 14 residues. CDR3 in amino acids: CASSLQVSNSPLHF. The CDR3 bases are TGTGCCAGCAGCCTACAGGTCTCTAATTCACCCCTCCACTTT.

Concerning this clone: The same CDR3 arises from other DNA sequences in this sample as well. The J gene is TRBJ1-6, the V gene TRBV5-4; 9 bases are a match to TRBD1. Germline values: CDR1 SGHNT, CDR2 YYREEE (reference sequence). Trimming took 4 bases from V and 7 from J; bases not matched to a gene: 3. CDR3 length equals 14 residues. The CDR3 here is CASSLGQGNSPLHF. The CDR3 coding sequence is TGTGCCAGCAGCCTGGGACAGGGAAATTCACCCCTCCACTTT.

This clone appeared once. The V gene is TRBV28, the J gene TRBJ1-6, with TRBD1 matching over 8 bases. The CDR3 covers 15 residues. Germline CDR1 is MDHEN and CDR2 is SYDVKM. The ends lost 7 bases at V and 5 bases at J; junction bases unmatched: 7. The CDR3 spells CASKQGGFHNSPLHF. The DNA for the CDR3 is TGTGCCAGCAAACAGGGGGGCTTCCATAATTCACCCCTCCACTTT.

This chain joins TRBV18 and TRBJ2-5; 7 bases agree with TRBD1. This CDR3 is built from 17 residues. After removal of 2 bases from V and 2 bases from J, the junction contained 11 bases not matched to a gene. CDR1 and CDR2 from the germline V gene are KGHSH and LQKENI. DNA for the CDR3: TGTGCCAGCTCACCAAGGGCCCCGGCAGGGGGACAAGAGACCCAGTACTTC. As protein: CASSPRAPAGGQETQYF. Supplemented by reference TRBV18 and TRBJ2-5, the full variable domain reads NAGVMQNPRHLVRRRGQEARLRCSPMKGHSHVYWYRQLPEEGLKFMVYLQKENIIDESGMPKERFSAEFPKEGPSILRIQQVVRGDSAAYFCASSPRAPAGGQETQYFGPGTRLLVL.

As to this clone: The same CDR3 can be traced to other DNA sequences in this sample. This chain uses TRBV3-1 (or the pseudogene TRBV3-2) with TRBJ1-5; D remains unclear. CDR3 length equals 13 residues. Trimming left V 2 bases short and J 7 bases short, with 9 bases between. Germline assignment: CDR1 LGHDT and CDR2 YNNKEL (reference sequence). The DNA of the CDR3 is TGTGCCAGCAGCCAAACACGCGACCAGCCCCAGCATTTT. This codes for CASSQTRDQPQHF.

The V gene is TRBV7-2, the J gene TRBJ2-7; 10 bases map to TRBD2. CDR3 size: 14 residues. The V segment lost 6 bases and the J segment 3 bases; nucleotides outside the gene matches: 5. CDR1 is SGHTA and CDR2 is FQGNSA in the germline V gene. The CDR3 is CASSWTSGDYEQYF. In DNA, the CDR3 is TGTGCCAGCAGTTGGACTAGCGGCGACTACGAGCAGTACTTC.

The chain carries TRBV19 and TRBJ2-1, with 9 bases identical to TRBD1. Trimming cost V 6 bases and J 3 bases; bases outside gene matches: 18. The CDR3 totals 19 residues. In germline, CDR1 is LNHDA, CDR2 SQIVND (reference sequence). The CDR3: CASRPKILRTGAFYNEQFF. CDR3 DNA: TGTGCCAGTAGGCCGAAAATTTTACGGACAGGGGCTTTCTACAATGAGCAGTTCTTC.

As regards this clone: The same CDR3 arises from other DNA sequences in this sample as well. For the CDR3, the DNA is TGTGCCAGCAGCCAAGATACAGGGCGTCACAATGAGCAGTTCTTC. The encoded protein is CASSQDTGRHNEQFF. V and J are TRBV3-1 (or the pseudogene TRBV3-2) and TRBJ2-1; D is possibly TRBD1 (6 bases). V was cut by 0 bases and J by 5 bases, with 11 bases left in between. In germline, CDR1 is LGHDT, CDR2 YNNKEL (reference sequence). This CDR3 is 15 amino acids long.

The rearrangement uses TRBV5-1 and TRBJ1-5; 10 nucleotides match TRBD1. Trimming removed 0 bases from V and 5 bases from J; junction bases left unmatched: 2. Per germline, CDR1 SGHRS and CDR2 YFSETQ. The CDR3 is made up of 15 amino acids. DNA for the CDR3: TGCGCCAGCAGCTTGGCGGGACAGGGGTATCAGCCCCAGCATTTT. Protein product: CASSLAGQGYQPQHF.

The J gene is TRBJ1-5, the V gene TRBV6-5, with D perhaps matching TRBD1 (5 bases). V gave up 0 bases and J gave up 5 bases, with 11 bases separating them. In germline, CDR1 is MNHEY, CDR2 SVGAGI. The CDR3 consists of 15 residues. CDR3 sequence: CASSYSQGGHQPQHF. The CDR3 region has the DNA TGTGCCAGCAGTTACTCTCAGGGTGGGCATCAGCCCCAGCATTTT.

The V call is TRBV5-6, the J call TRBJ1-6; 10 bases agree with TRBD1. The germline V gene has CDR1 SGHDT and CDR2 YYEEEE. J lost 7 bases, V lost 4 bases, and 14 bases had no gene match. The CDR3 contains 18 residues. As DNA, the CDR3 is TGTGCCAGCAGCGGGGACAGGGGATATCGCGATGGCAATTCACCCCTCCACTTT. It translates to CASSGDRGYRDGNSPLHF.

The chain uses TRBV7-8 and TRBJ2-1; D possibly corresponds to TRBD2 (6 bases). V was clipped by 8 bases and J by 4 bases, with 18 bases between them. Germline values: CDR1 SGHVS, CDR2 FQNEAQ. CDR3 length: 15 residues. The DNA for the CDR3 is TGTGCCAGCGCAAAGGGACTCCTCTTATACAATGAGCAGTTCTTC. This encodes CASAKGLLLYNEQFF.

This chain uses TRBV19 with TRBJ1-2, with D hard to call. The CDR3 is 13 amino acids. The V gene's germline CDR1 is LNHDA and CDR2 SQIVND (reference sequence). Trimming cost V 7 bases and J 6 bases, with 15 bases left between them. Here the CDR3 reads CASNEPPTNGYTF. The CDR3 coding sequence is TGTGCCAGTAACGAACCGCCAACTAATGGCTACACCTTC.

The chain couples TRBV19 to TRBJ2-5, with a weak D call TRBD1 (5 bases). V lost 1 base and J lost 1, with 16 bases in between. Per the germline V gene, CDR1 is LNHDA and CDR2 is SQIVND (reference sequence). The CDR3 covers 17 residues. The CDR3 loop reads CASSIAPRAGSQETQYF. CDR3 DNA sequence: TGTGCCAGTAGTATAGCCCCCAGGGCCGGGTCCCAAGAGACCCAGTACTTC.

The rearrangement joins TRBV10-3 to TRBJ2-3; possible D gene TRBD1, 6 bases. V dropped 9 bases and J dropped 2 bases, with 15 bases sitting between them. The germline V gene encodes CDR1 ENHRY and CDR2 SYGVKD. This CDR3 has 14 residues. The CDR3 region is CAMSEGQITDTQYF. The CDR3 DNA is TGTGCCATGAGCGAAGGACAGATCACAGATACGCAGTATTTT.

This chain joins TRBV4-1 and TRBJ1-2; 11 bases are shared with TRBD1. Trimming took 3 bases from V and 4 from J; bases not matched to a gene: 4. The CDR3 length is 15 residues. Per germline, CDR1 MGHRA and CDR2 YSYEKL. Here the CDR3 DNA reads TGCGCCAGCAGCCAGGACAGGGGGCCGGCCTATGGCTACACCTTC. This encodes CASSQDRGPAYGYTF.

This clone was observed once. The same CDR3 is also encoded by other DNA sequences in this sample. CDR3 residues: CASSPRQGTYEQYF. The CDR3 DNA reads as TGTGCCAGCTCACCCCGACAGGGAACCTACGAGCAGTACTTC. This chain joins TRBV18 and TRBJ2-7; TRBD1 aligns across 7 bases. Germline CDR1 and CDR2: KGHSH and LQKENI. The V gene end was trimmed by 3 bases and the J gene end by 2 bases; junction bases not matched to a gene: 4. This CDR3 spans 14 amino acids. The variable domain in full, completed from reference TRBV18 and TRBJ2-7, reads NAGVMQNPRHLVRRRGQEARLRCSPMKGHSHVYWYRQLPEEGLKFMVYLQKENIIDESGMPKERFSAEFPKEGPSILRIQQVVRGDSAAYFCASSPRQGTYEQYFGPGTRLTVT.

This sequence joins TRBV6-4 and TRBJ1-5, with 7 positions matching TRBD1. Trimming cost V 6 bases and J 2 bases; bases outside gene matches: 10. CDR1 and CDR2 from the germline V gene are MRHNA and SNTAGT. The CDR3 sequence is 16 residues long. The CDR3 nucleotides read TGTGCCAGCAGCCAACAGGGGAAGGCGGGCAATCAGCCCCAGCATTTT. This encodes CASSQQGKAGNQPQHF.

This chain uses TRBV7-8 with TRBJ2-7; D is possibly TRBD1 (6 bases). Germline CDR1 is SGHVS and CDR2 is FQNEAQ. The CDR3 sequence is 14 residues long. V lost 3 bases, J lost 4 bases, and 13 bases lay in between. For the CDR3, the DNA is TGTGCCAGCAGCTTTCAGGCAGGGGCGTACGAGCAGTACTTC. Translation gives CASSFQAGAYEQYF.

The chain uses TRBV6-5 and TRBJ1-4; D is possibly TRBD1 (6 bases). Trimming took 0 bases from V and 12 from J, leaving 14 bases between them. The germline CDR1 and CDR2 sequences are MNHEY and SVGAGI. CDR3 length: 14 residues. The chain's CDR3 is CASSYSGGQPELFF. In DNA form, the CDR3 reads TGTGCCAGCAGTTACTCCGGGGGCCAACCAGAACTGTTTTTT.

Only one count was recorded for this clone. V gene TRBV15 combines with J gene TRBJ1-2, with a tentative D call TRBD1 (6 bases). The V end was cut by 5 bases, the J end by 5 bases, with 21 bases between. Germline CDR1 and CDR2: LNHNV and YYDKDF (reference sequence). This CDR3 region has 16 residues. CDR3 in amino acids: CATSPRGQGTEYGYTF. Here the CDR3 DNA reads TGTGCCACCAGCCCCCGGGGGCAGGGAACGGAATATGGCTACACCTTC.

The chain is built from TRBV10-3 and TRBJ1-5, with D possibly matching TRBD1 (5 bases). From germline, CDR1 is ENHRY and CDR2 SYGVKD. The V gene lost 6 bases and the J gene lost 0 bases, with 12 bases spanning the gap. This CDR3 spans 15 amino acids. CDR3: CAISPGPYSNQPQHF. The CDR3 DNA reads TGTGCCATCAGCCCGGGGCCCTATAGCAATCAGCCCCAGCATTTT.

In nucleotides, the CDR3 is TGTGCCAGCAGCGGGACAGGGGGAAGGGGGCAGCCCCAGCATTTT. Protein sequence: CASSGTGGRGQPQHF. This chain connects TRBV3-1 (or the pseudogene TRBV3-2) to TRBJ1-5; 11 bases line up with TRBD1. This CDR3 is built from 15 residues. The junction had 7 bases not matched to a gene; V was cut back by 5 bases and J by 7 bases. CDR1 is LGHDT and CDR2 is YNNKEL in the germline V gene (reference sequence).

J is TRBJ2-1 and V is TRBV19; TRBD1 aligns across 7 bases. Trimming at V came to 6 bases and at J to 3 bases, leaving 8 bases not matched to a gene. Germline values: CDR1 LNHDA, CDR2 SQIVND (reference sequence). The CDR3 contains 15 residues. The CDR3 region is CASRTTGVIYNEQFF. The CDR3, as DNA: TGTGCCAGTAGAACAACAGGGGTTATCTACAATGAGCAGTTCTTC.

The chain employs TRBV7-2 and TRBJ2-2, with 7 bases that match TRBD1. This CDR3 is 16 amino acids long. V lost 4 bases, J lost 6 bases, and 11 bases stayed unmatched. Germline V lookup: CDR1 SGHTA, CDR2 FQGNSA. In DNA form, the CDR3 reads TGTGCCAGCAGCTCAAGGACAGGACGTAATGCCGGGGAGCTGTTTTTT. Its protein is CASSSRTGRNAGELFF.

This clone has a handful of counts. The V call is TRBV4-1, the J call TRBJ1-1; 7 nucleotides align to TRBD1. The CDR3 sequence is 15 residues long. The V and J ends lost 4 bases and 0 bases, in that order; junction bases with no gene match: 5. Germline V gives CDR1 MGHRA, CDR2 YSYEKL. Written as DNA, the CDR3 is TGCGCCAGCAGCCGCGGGCAGGGGGTGAACACTGAAGCTTTCTTT. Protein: CASSRGQGVNTEAFF.

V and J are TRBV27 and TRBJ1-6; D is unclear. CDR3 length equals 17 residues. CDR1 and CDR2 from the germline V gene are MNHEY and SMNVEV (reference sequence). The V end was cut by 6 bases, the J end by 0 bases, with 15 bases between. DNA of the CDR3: TGTGCCAGCAGCTCAAGGGTCGGGAGCTCCTATAATTCACCCCTCCACTTT. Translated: CASSSRVGSSYNSPLHF.

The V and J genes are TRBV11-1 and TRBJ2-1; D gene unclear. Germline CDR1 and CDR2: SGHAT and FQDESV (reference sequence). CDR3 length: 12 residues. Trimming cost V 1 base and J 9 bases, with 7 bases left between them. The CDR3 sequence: CASSLEKIEQFF. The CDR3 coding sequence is TGTGCCAGCAGCTTAGAAAAGATTGAGCAGTTCTTC.